Listed below are T cell receptor beta chains from one sample, sequenced in a study of vaccination and CD4 T cells after COVID-19. No antigen has been identified for these receptors. TCRdb fed the PCR reads into MiXCR, producing one record per CDR3 protein. The top ten hold roughly a quarter of the sample, which has just under 20,000 distinct CDR3 sequences, 42% seen once. The material was CD4+ T cells from blood, cultured in vitro, obtained before SARS-CoV-2 vaccination. These receptors came from a human donor who received a COVID-19 vaccine. The CDR3 runs from the conserved cysteine through the conserved F or W. A D gene is named only where the DNA matches it firmly. Where a row states a size, it is once, few, many or the class of an expanded clone; other rows omit it.

J gene: TRBJ1-1
V gene: TRBV20-1
clone size: .
D gene: .
CDR3 DNA: TGCAGTGCTAGTCCGAACACTGAAGCTTTCTTT
CDR3 protein: CSASPNTEAFF

J gene: TRBJ2-2
V gene: TRBV6-1
clone size: few
D gene: TRBD2
CDR3 DNA: TGTGCCAGCAGTACGCGGGGGAACTCCGGGGAGCTGTTTTTT
CDR3 protein: CASSTRGNSGELFF

J gene: TRBJ1-5
V gene: TRBV27
clone size: medium-sized
D gene: TRBD1
CDR3 DNA: TGTGCCAGCAGTCCCCGACAGGGAGAGGGCAATCAGCCCCAGCATTTT
CDR3 protein: CASSPRQGEGNQPQHF

J gene: TRBJ2-3
V gene: TRBV10-1
clone size: .
D gene: TRBD2
CDR3 DNA: TGCGCCAGCAGCGAGGGGCGGGGGGGCGTCGGAGATACGCAGTATTTT
CDR3 protein: CASSEGRGGVGDTQYF

J gene: TRBJ2-3
V gene: TRBV20-1
clone size: .
D gene: TRBD2
CDR3 DNA: TGCAGTGCTAGTGTTCGCAGCGGGGAACGTAGCACAGATACGCAGTATTTT
CDR3 protein: CSASVRSGERSTDTQYF

J gene: TRBJ2-5
V gene: TRBV7-3
clone size: .
D gene: .
CDR3 DNA: TGTGCCAGCAGCTTAGGGCAGGTCGAACAAGAGACCCAGTACTTC
CDR3 protein: CASSLGQVEQETQYF

J gene: TRBJ2-6
V gene: TRBV27
clone size: .
D gene: TRBD1
CDR3 DNA: TGTGCCAGCAGTCCACAGGGGAGTGGGGCCAACGTCCTGACTTTC
CDR3 protein: CASSPQGSGANVLTF

J gene: TRBJ2-5
V gene: TRBV7-9
clone size: once
D gene: TRBD2
CDR3 DNA: TGTGCCAGCAGCTTCGGGCCTAGCGGGGGGGCCGAGGAGACCCAGTACTTC
CDR3 protein: CASSFGPSGGAEETQYF

J gene: TRBJ2-1
V gene: TRBV20-1
clone size: .
D gene: TRBD2
CDR3 DNA: TGCAGTGCTAGGAGGCTAGCGGGGACCTACAATGAGCAGTTCTTC
CDR3 protein: CSARRLAGTYNEQFF

J gene: TRBJ2-5
V gene: TRBV30
clone size: .
D gene: .
CDR3 DNA: TGTGCCTGGAGTGTACTCGGTAGGGAGACCCAGTACTTC
CDR3 protein: CAWSVLGRETQYF

J gene: TRBJ2-7
V gene: TRBV20-1
clone size: .
D gene: .
CDR3 DNA: TGCAGTGCTAGTGGGTCTTATCGTTGGGGGTCCCACTACGAGCAGTACTTC
CDR3 protein: CSASGSYRWGSHYEQYF

J gene: TRBJ1-1
V gene: TRBV3-1
clone size: .
D gene: TRBD1
CDR3 DNA: TGTGCCAGCAGCCCAAATTACAGGGGAACTGAAGCTTTCTTT
CDR3 protein: CASSPNYRGTEAFF

J gene: TRBJ2-2
V gene: TRBV20-1
clone size: .
D gene: .
CDR3 DNA: TGCAGTGCTAGAGATATCTCCCGGGGTGATCCCACCGGGGAGCTGTTTTTT
CDR3 protein: CSARDISRGDPTGELFF

J gene: TRBJ1-3
V gene: TRBV19
clone size: .
D gene: TRBD1
CDR3 DNA: TGTGCCAGTACCAAGGACAGGGGCTCTGGAAACACCATATATTTT
CDR3 protein: CASTKDRGSGNTIYF

J gene: TRBJ1-2
V gene: TRBV2
clone size: .
D gene: .
CDR3 DNA: TGTGCCAGCAGTGAAGTGGGTTCAGGGGCCCAGGAACGTCGAGGCTACACCTTC
CDR3 protein: CASSEVGSGAQERRGYTF

J gene: TRBJ2-5
V gene: TRBV30
clone size: few
D gene: .
CDR3 DNA: TGTGCCTGGAGTACTGGGGCGCAGGGTTTCGAGACCCAGTACTTC
CDR3 protein: CAWSTGAQGFETQYF

J gene: TRBJ1-2
V gene: TRBV20-1
clone size: few
D gene: .
CDR3 DNA: TGCAGTGCTGGCCCACTCTTAAACTATGGCTACACCTTC
CDR3 protein: CSAGPLLNYGYTF